This record looks at one T cell receptor (beta chain) sequence and its context. Its specificity is not known. Deep-level running was used for the assay. Only in-frame clones appear in the TCRdb table, and some are missing; sequencing was by immunoSEQ multiplex PCR. The table lists over 850,000 clones, around 78% of them singletons. Germline CDR1 MNHNS, CDR2 SASEGT. V was trimmed by 2 bases and J by 8 bases, leaving 13 bases between them. This CDR3 comprises 14 residues. The data were taken from a study of shared clonotypes between healthy human individuals. Findings and caveats of the study: A reduction in generation probabilities was seen for non-shared clonotypes relative to those shared by all four donors. Memory subsets generally showed lower estimated richness than naive subsets. Some naive CD4 clonotypes, around 5%, turned up in common across a few donors.

The sequenced sample was memory CD4+ T cells from PBMCs. The sample's subset: CD45RA-negative fraction. V is TRBV6-1 and J is TRBJ1-3; D uncertain. This receptor was identified in a man younger than 35 in good health. Some clones in this sample may be carry-over from other donors' samples. In DNA, the CDR3 is TGTGCCAGCAGTGAATCATGGGTCGCGGACACCATATATTTT. It specifies CASSESWVADTIYF.